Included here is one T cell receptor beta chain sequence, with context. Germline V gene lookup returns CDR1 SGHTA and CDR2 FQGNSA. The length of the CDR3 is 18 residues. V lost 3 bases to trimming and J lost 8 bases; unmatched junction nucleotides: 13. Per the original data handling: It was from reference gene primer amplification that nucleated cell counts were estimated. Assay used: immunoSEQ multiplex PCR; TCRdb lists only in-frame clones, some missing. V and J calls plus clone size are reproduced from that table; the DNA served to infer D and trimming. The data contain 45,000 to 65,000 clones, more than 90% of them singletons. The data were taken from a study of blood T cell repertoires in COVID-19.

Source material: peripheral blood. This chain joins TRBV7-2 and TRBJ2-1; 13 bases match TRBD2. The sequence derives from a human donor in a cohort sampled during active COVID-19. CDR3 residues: CASSFKGGTSGGAHEQFF. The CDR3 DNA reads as TGTGCCAGCAGCTTTAAGGGAGGCACTAGCGGGGGGGCCCATGAGCAGTTCTTC.